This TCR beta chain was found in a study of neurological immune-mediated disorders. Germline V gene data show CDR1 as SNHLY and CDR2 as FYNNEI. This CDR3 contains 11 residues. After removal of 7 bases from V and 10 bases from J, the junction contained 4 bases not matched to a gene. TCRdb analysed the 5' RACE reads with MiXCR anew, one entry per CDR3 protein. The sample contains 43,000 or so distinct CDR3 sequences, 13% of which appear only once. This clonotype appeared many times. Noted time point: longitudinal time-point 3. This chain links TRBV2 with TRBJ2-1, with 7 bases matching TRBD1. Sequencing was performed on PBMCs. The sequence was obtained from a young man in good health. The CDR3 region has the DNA TGTGCCAGCACAGGGGGTTGGGAGCAGTTCTTC. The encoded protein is CASTGGWEQFF.